This note documents a single TCR beta chain sequence. Antigen specificity is unknown. For TCR beta, libraries came from iRepertoire HTBI primers and Arm-PCR of CDR3 regions. Authors' data handling: Looking across samples, the authors found 55 to 70 TRBV and 14 to 15 TRBJ segments. One entry per CDR3 protein results from TCRdb running MiXCR on the multiplex PCR reads. TCRdb's processing, not the study's, gives the V and J calls here. The sample has some 220,000 distinct CDR3 sequences; roughly 19% are singletons. Time point defined: newly diagnosed GD, antithyroid drugs for less than 3 months. Extracted RNA from PBMCs served as the source of the TCR library. The data belong to a study of regulatory T cells in long-lasting Graves disease. General study results and limits: The study found persistent patients shared more public clonotypes (roughly 2,600) than new patients (about 890).

The sample was also linked to a second study, of T cells in Graves' hyperthyroidism and ophthalmopathy.

The receptor comes from a woman between 25 and 40 years old with Graves disease. Sequencing was performed on peripheral blood mononuclear cells (PBMCs), taken at new diagnosis, from a patient treated with antithyroid drugs.

Here the CDR3 DNA reads TGTGCCAGCAGTCATGACAGGAGAAGGAATGGCTACACCTTC. As protein: CASSHDRRRNGYTF. The gene calls are TRBV2 and TRBJ1-2; TRBD1 might be the D (6 bases). The V gene lost 5 bases and the J gene lost 6 bases, with 16 bases spanning the gap. Germline V lookup: CDR1 SNHLY, CDR2 FYNNEI. CDR3 length: 14 amino acids.